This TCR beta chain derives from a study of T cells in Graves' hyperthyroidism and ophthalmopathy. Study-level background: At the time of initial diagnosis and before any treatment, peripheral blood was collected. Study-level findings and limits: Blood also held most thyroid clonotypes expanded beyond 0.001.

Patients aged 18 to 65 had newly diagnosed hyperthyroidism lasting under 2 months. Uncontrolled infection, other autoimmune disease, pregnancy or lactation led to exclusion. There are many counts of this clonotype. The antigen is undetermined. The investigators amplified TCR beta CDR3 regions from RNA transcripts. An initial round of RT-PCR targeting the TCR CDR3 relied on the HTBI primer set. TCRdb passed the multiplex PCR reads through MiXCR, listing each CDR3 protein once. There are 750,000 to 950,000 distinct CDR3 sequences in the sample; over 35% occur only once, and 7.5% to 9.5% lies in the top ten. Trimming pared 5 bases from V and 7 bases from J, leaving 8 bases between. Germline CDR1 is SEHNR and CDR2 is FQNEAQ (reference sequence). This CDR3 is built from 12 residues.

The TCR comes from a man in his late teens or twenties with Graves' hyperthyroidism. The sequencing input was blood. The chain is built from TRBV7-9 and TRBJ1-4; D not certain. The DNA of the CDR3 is TGTGCCAGCAGCCCTGTGGGTGAAAAACTGTTTTTT. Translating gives CASSPVGEKLFF.